Reported below is one T cell receptor beta chain. This clonotype was detected ten times or more. The specificity of this receptor is unknown. Base qualities are not provided; no much larger clone lies one nucleotide away. The data belong to a study of regulatory T cells in long-lasting Graves disease (dated by TCRdb to about 2021). Notes on the research overall: In the newly diagnosed Graves' disease group, patients had been taking antithyroid drugs for less than 3 months. This study used TCR sequencing and RNA sequencing of peripheral blood to compare persistent Graves' disease patients against newly diagnosed Graves' disease patients. The study was registered as a clinical trial and conducted in China. A total of 35 or so samples were covered by TCR sequencing, comprising some 13 persistent and 20 or so newly diagnosed Graves' disease patients.

The meaning of the sample's time point label: newly diagnosed GD, antithyroid drugs for less than 3 months. For both TCR sequencing and RNA sequencing, RNA was extracted from PBMCs using TRIzol. The diagnosis of Graves' disease followed American Thyroid Association guidelines. Recruitment of patients was carried out at an endocrinology department in Xi'an, China. From each patient, around 9 milliliters of peripheral blood was collected into an EDTA anticoagulant tube. Ficoll Paque Plus density gradient separation was used to isolate PBMCs, and no further T cell sorting was done. RNA quality was checked with an Agilent 2100 Bioanalyzer and agarose gel, and concentration with a NanoDrop 2000. Library construction relied on multiplex PCR. The run used an Illumina HiSeq 4000. To build TCR beta libraries, CDR3 regions were amplified by Arm-PCR using iRepertoire HTBI primers. PCR products were gel purified before sequencing. In the paper's pipeline: Across samples, some 62 TRBV and 13 to 15 TRBJ segments were identified and used for gene usage analysis of CDR3 amino acid clonotypes. COPE and FqMerger were used to merge filtered high-quality paired reads into contigs. Contigs were aligned with BLAST to IMGT TRBV, TRBD and TRBJ reference genes, and CDR3 was defined per IMGT. Clonotypes above 0.1% frequency were classified as highly expanded clones. Repertoire diversity was measured by Shannon entropy, and V-J evenness by the Gini coefficient. Clonotypes shared by more than one individual were considered public. In-frame beta chains were kept once TCRdb had trimmed the public reads at Q25 with fastp and called clones with MiXCR. Rows with a matching CDR3 protein are joined into one entry that keeps the most common DNA and genes. TCRdb, not the authors, supplied the V and J calls. Present in this sample are roughly 400,000 distinct CDR3 sequences, approximately 15% of which were seen just once. The top ten constitute under 9% of the sample.

Findings and caveats that apply to the study as a whole: Lower TCR Shannon entropy and fewer highly expanded clones were observed in persistent Graves' disease patients than in newly diagnosed patients, which suggested clonal expansion. The study examined only peripheral blood because the primary lesion, thyroid tissue, could not be accessed. A larger number of public clonotypes was shared among persistent patients (approximately 2,500) than among newly diagnosed patients (around 880). As a limitation, the authors acknowledged that the small sample size may reduce accuracy. Only the TCR beta chain was sequenced and analyzed.

These same records also appear under a second study, on T cells in Graves' hyperthyroidism and ophthalmopathy. Per the second study: Graves' hyperthyroidism was defined as stable when no progression to ophthalmopathy occurred over 18 months of follow-up. Hyperthyroidism patients were newly diagnosed, had a disease duration of under 2 months, and were aged 18 to 65 years. Any patient with an uncontrolled infection, another autoimmune disease, pregnancy or lactation was excluded. Diagnoses were established on the basis of clinical symptoms, serum thyroxine and TRAb, thyroid ultrasound, and orbital computed tomography. The TCR CDR3 was subjected to a first round of RT-PCR using the HTBI primer set and the Qiagen OneStep RT-PCR kit. Most expanded thyroid clonotypes (frequency above 0.001) were also detected in blood, suggesting blood repertoires may reflect thyroid immune responses. Ophthalmopathy was separated from stable hyperthyroidism by a 13 V-J signature model, with over 85% sensitivity and just over 81% specificity obtained in cross-validation and 80%/75% obtained in testing. During validation, the model predicted progression to ophthalmopathy a median of roughly 7.1 months ahead of onset, with around 71% sensitivity and less than 85% specificity. To identify distinguishing TCR V-J signatures, a discovery cohort of 100 or so patients was used, comprising 43 with Graves' ophthalmopathy and some 57 with stable Graves' hyperthyroidism. Whether ophthalmopathy could be predicted prospectively was tested in an independent validation cohort made up of roughly 20 hyperthyroidism patients plus 17 patients who later progressed to ophthalmopathy. The 100 or so discovery patients were divided at random into training and test sets in a 7:3 ratio. Thyroid tissue and blood T-cell repertoires from six Graves' hyperthyroidism patients were also compared in the study. After sampling, hyperthyroidism patients received methimazole starting at 30 mg daily, and ophthalmopathy patients received high-dose intravenous methylprednisolone. Libraries were constructed in a second round of multiplex PCR, after which size selection and purification were performed. Paired-end sequencing of the libraries was performed with 100 bp reads on an Illumina HiSeq2000. Raw data were processed with SOAPnuke, discarding reads with adapters, uncalled bases, mean Phred below 15, or no exact constant-primer or identifier match. High-quality paired reads were merged using COPE v1.2.5, and each unique nucleotide sequence was defined as a clonotype. MiTCR v1.1 was used to align clonotypes to the IMGT TRBV, TRBD and TRBJ reference segments. The analysis was restricted to V-J combinations with a frequency above 0.0001, which together covered just over 98% of the repertoires. The TCS score was defined as the ratio of F50 (clonal expansion) to E x V (chaos), calculated using BLOSUM62-based TCRdist between CDR3 peptides within each V-J. Welch's t-statistics and random forest reduced roughly 530 V-J features to 10 to 15, which were used in a naive Bayes classifier (R e1071). No statistical method was used to fix the sample size in advance, and group allocation was not hidden from the investigators. According to the paper, TCR Vbeta CDR3 sequencing was carried out on about 140 peripheral blood samples, which came from under 50 ophthalmopathy, under 85 hyperthyroidism and roughly 17 progressor patients.

The sequenced sample was peripheral blood mononuclear cells (PBMCs), obtained at new diagnosis, from a patient treated with antithyroid drugs. This TCR derives from a woman aged 40 to 50 with Graves disease. Donor details come from another sample of the same person, matched by shared clones.

CDR3 protein: CATSDSGKNTGELFF. The DNA sequence reads TGTGCCACCAGTGATTCGGGAAAGAACACCGGGGAGCTGTTTTTT. Rearrangement joined TRBV24-1 to TRBJ2-2; TRBD2 might be the D gene, on 5 matching bases. The germline V gene supplies CDR1 KGHDR and CDR2 SFDVKD. V was cut back by 2 bases and J by 1 base, leaving a gap of 7 bases between them. The CDR3 starts with the cysteine, ends with the phenylalanine, and has 15 residues. The sequence is cut down to CDR3 DNA, 45 bases in frame from base 1.